A selection of T cell receptor beta chains follows, all from one sample in a study of T cell responses to AZD1222 COVID-19 vaccine. The repertoire was sequenced with immunoSEQ multiplex PCR; TCRdb's copy has only in-frame clones and lacks some. The table lists around 69,000 clones, roughly 84% of them singletons, with approximately 10% in the top ten. This specimen consisted of peripheral blood, obtained on day 0 of AZD1222 vaccination. Receptors were obtained from an adult in good health. The CDR3 runs from the conserved cysteine through the conserved F or W. Size is stated for part of the rows, as once, few or many counts, or as a class when the clone is expanded.

clone_size | v_call | cdr3_aa
. | TRBV7-6 | CASSYRQGRGQPQHF
. | TRBV30 | CAWSTRRGTSGSWPLRETQYF
few | TRBV27 | CASSIQQGLSPYGYTF
. | TRBV19 | CASSIGGGPGSNQPQHF
. | TRBV5-4 | CALGGPGDTDTQYF
. | TRBV10-2 | CASSEDREQFF
once | TRBV19 | CASSPRTETYEQYF
. | TRBV28 | CASSSLGATNEKLFF
. | TRBV28 | CASSPPGSSTGELFF
. | TRBV7-2 | CASYRRGGETQYF
few | TRBV28 | CASRLTDRTIFGNTIYF
. | TRBV28 | CASSLVQGYGYTF
. | TRBV28 | CASSLGAAANYGYTF
. | TRBV5-1 | CASSPERYGSGANVLTF
few | TRBV6-5 | CASRVDRGHVGELFF
few | TRBV3-1/TRBV3-2 | CASSRLGRGLTEAFF
once | TRBV7-8 | CASSSGQGGFDGYTF
. | TRBV19 | CASRSAGTWEQYF